Listed below are T cell receptor beta chains from one sample, sequenced in a study of blood T cell repertoires in COVID-19. Measured with immunoSEQ multiplex PCR; TCRdb has only the in-frame clones, and not every one. The sample records a few hundred thousand clones, about 85% being singletons. The sequencing input was peripheral blood. The receptors originated from a man between 25 and 39 years old who had recovered from COVID-19. Each CDR3 is given with its conserved first and last residue. D genes are given only for firm matches. Rows may omit the clone size; those that give it use once, few, many or a size class.

clone size,D gene,V gene,J gene,CDR3 protein,CDR3 DNA
-,-,TRBV3-1/TRBV3-2,TRBJ1-5,CASSQDQRLPQHF,TGTGCCAGCAGCCAAGATCAAAGACTGCCCCAGCATTTT
once,TRBD1,TRBV10-2,TRBJ2-1,CASSDTDRGSYNEQFF,TGCGCCAGCAGTGATACGGACAGGGGCTCCTACAATGAGCAGTTCTTC
-,TRBD2,TRBV5-1,TRBJ2-3,CASSLTLLAGAPDTQYF,TGCGCCAGCAGCTTGACGTTGCTAGCGGGGGCCCCAGATACGCAGTATTTT
-,TRBD1,TRBV10-3,TRBJ2-7,CAISTGTGSYEQYF,TGTGCCATCAGCACCGGGACAGGAAGCTACGAGCAGTACTTC
-,TRBD1,TRBV5-1,TRBJ2-2,CASSGTGPPRYTGELFF,TGCGCCAGCAGCGGGACAGGGCCGCCTCGTTACACCGGGGAGCTGTTTTTT
-,-,TRBV24-1,TRBJ1-1,CATSGNSDTEAFF,TGTGCCACCAGTGGAAACAGTGACACTGAAGCTTTCTTT
-,TRBD1,TRBV6-5,TRBJ2-1,CASRDGTGYWNEQFF,TGTGCCAGCAGAGATGGGACAGGGTATTGGAATGAGCAGTTCTTC
-,-,TRBV7-9,TRBJ1-1,CASSGPRNTEAFF,TGTGCCAGCAGCGGGCCAAGGAACACTGAAGCTTTCTTT
-,TRBD2,TRBV27,TRBJ2-5,CASSRLAGSPGTQYF,TGTGCCAGCAGTCGACTAGCGGGGTCTCCAGGGACCCAGTACTTC
-,TRBD1,TRBV28,TRBJ1-4,CASSSGGADEKLFF,TGTGCCAGCAGTTCAGGGGGCGCGGATGAAAAACTGTTTTTT
-,TRBD1,TRBV7-3,TRBJ2-3,CASSSQNGQGPDTQYF,TGTGCCAGCAGCTCGCAGAATGGACAGGGCCCAGATACGCAGTATTTT
once,TRBD1,TRBV10-3,TRBJ2-7,CAISIGQELTYEQYF,TGTGCCATCAGTATTGGACAGGAACTAACCTACGAGCAGTACTTC
-,-,TRBV21-1,TRBJ1-1,CASSKGRGSEAFF,TGTGCCAGCAGCAAAGGGCGGGGCTCTGAAGCTTTCTTT
-,-,TRBV27,TRBJ2-6,CASSFRPPGNSGANVLTF,TGTGCCAGCAGTTTCAGGCCTCCCGGCAACTCTGGGGCCAACGTCCTGACTTTC
-,-,TRBV3-1/TRBV3-2,TRBJ2-1,CASSQLTGSYNEQFF,TGTGCCAGCAGCCAACTGACAGGATCCTACAATGAGCAGTTCTTC
-,-,TRBV10-3,TRBJ2-1,CAISESGRDLGNEQFF,TGTGCCATCAGTGAGTCTGGCAGGGATCTTGGCAATGAGCAGTTCTTC
-,TRBD2,TRBV5-1,TRBJ2-3,CASSSLAGGQGTDTQYF,TGCGCCAGCAGCTCGCTAGCGGGGGGGCAGGGAACAGATACGCAGTATTTT
-,TRBD1,TRBV2,TRBJ2-5,CASRPGTGGGVGQYF,TGTGCCAGCAGGCCGGGCACAGGGGGCGGCGTTGGCCAGTACTTC
-,-,TRBV11-2,TRBJ2-5,CASSYSAALETQYF,TGTGCCAGCAGCTACTCCGCCGCACTGGAGACCCAGTACTTC
-,-,TRBV12-3/TRBV12-4,TRBJ1-6,CASRRQVGSPLHF,TGTGCCAGCAGGCGACAGGTTGGGTCACCCCTCCACTTT
-,TRBD1,TRBV9,TRBJ2-1,CASSKGGRGPLRYNEQFF,TGTGCCAGCAGCAAGGGGGGCAGGGGGCCATTAAGATACAATGAGCAGTTCTTC
once,-,TRBV6-1,TRBJ2-7,CASSEAIGGSSYEQYF,TGTGCCAGCAGTGAAGCGATTGGGGGGTCCTCCTACGAGCAGTACTTC
-,TRBD2,TRBV12-3/TRBV12-4,TRBJ2-1,CASSFGGGHEQFF,TGTGCCAGCAGTTTCGGGGGGGGCCATGAGCAGTTCTTC
-,-,TRBV29-1,TRBJ1-1,CSVVQSSNTEAFF,TGCAGCGTTGTTCAGTCTTCAAACACTGAAGCTTTCTTT